Below, 21 T cell receptor beta chains from the same sample are listed, as sequenced in a study of cytomegalovirus exposure and HLA in healthy donors. Sequenced by immunoSEQ multiplex PCR; TCRdb stores in-frame clones only, minus some. This table has 200,000 or so clones, about four fifths appearing once. What was sequenced was PBMCs. The source of these receptors is a man aged 18 to 29 in good health and CMV-seropositive.

The chain uses TRBV28 and TRBJ1-5, with D uncertain. CDR1 and CDR2 (germline): MDHEN, SYDVKM. Trimming removed 7 bases at V and 3 bases at J, with 13 bases between. The CDR3 sequence is 14 residues long. CDR3 loop: CASTTRTANQPQHF. The CDR3, as DNA: TGTGCCAGCACTACCCGGACTGCCAATCAGCCCCAGCATTTT. Full variable domain (rest looked up from reference TRBV28 and TRBJ1-5): DVKVTQSSRYLVKRTGEKVFLECVQDMDHENMFWYRQDPGLGLRLIYFSYDVKMKEKGDIPEGYSVSREKKERFSLILESASTNQTSMYLCASTTRTANQPQHFGDGTRLSIL.

V is TRBV5-4 and J is TRBJ1-2; weak D call: TRBD1 (5 bases). Germline-derived CDR1 and CDR2 are SGHNT and YYREEE (reference sequence). Trimming shortened V by 4 bases and J by 8 bases, and 27 bases separated the two germline ends. The CDR3 loop spans 17 amino acids. This CDR3 is CASSKDGGGDPGGGYTF. The CDR3 coding sequence is TGTGCCAGCAGCAAGGACGGGGGTGGGGATCCCGGCGGGGGCTACACCTTC.

This clone has a single count. J is TRBJ2-7 and V is TRBV29-1, with D perhaps matching TRBD2 (5 bases). Trimming took 4 bases from V and 4 from J, leaving 14 bases between them. Germline V gene sequence: CDR1 SQVTM, CDR2 ANQGSEA. The CDR3 covers 13 residues. The CDR3: CSVGAGFTYEQYF. The CDR3 DNA sequence: TGCAGCGTTGGCGCGGGCTTTACTTACGAGCAGTACTTC.

V is TRBV19 and J is TRBJ2-7; tentatively, D is TRBD2 (5 bases). In germline, CDR1 is LNHDA, CDR2 SQIVND (reference sequence). Trimming left V 1 base short and J 2 bases short, with 18 bases between. The CDR3 has 17 residues. The DNA for the CDR3 is TGTGCCAGTAGTATAGGGTGGGCCAGCGGAAGCCCCTACGAGCAGTACTTC. Its translation: CASSIGWASGSPYEQYF.

This clone has a handful of counts. The rearrangement joins TRBV7-2 to TRBJ2-7, with 9 bases that match TRBD1. The germline gives CDR1 SGHTA, CDR2 FQGNSA. V lost 6 bases, J lost 6 bases, and 9 bases stayed unmatched. This CDR3 has 14 amino acids. The CDR3 sequence is CASSCGTGFCEQYF. The CDR3 bases are TGTGCCAGCAGTTGCGGGACAGGGTTCTGCGAGCAGTACTTC.

The gene calls are TRBV9 and TRBJ1-4; perhaps TRBD1 as D (5 bases). The CDR3 spans 17 residues. V was cut by 0 bases and J by 7 bases, with 19 bases left in between. From germline, CDR1 is SGDLS and CDR2 YYNGEE. This chain's CDR3 is CASSVGDTGPAIEKLFF. The CDR3 region has the DNA TGTGCCAGCAGCGTAGGGGATACAGGCCCGGCTATTGAAAAACTGTTTTTT.

The DNA for the CDR3 is TGCGCCAGCAGCATCAGGACAGGGTTGAACACCGGGGAGCTGTTTTTT. Translation: CASSIRTGLNTGELFF. This chain connects TRBV5-1 to TRBJ2-2; 8 nucleotides line up with TRBD1. V lost 4 bases to trimming and J lost 1 base; unmatched junction nucleotides: 6. The CDR3 is made up of 16 amino acids. Germline V lookup: CDR1 SGHRS, CDR2 YFSETQ.

This chain connects TRBV5-1 to TRBJ2-3, with 9 bases matching TRBD2. CDR3 length equals 18 residues. With 0 bases clipped from V and 1 base from J, the junction kept 9 bases outside the gene matches. Per the germline V gene, CDR1 is SGHRS and CDR2 is YFSETQ. The CDR3 here is CASSLEVSGSLGTDTQYF. The CDR3 coding sequence is TGCGCCAGCAGCTTGGAGGTTAGCGGGAGTCTTGGCACAGATACGCAGTATTTT.

This rearrangement joins TRBV7-8 to TRBJ2-5; TRBD1 agrees at 7 bases. With V trimmed by 5 bases and J by 5 bases, 5 bases remained unmatched. This CDR3 is 13 amino acids long. Germline CDR1 SGHVS, CDR2 FQNEAQ. CDR3 residues: CASSMTGYETQYF. Here the CDR3 DNA reads TGTGCCAGCAGCATGACAGGGTACGAGACCCAGTACTTC.

The V gene is TRBV11-2, the J gene TRBJ2-5; no firm D call. CDR3 length: 13 amino acids. Per the germline V gene, CDR1 is SGHAT and CDR2 is FQNNGV. Trimming cost V 6 bases and J 1 base, with 9 bases left between them. The CDR3 loop is CASSRRVQETQYF. DNA for the CDR3: TGTGCCAGCAGTCGGAGAGTCCAAGAGACCCAGTACTTC.

The chain employs TRBV28 and TRBJ2-5, with 8 bases fitting TRBD1. The germline V gene encodes CDR1 MDHEN and CDR2 SYDVKM. V gave up 2 bases and J gave up 3 bases; unmatched junction bases: 2. The CDR3 has 14 amino acids. The CDR3 sequence is CASSLRTGKETQYF. The DNA for the CDR3 is TGTGCCAGCAGTTTACGGACAGGGAAAGAGACCCAGTACTTC. The full variable domain, in which reference TRBV28 and TRBJ2-5 provide the parts outside the CDR3, is DVKVTQSSRYLVKRTGEKVFLECVQDMDHENMFWYRQDPGLGLRLIYFSYDVKMKEKGDIPEGYSVSREKKERFSLILESASTNQTSMYLCASSLRTGKETQYFGPGTRLLVL.

J is TRBJ1-4 and V is TRBV30; a weak D match, TRBD1 (5 bases). From germline, CDR1 is GTSNPN and CDR2 SVGIG (reference sequence). CDR3 length: 15 residues. V dropped 1 base and J dropped 4 bases, with 13 bases sitting between them. CDR3: CAWSGQQVFNEKLFF. The CDR3 bases are TGTGCCTGGAGTGGCCAACAGGTCTTTAATGAAAAACTGTTTTTT.

The CDR3 region is CASSKGAQGSSGTTNTGELFF. Here the CDR3 DNA reads TGTGCCAGCAGCAAGGGGGCACAGGGTTCTAGCGGGACTACGAACACCGGGGAGCTGTTTTTT. The chain combines TRBV2 with TRBJ2-2; 9 nucleotides align to TRBD2. Germline trimming cut 6 bases from V and 0 bases from J; bases unmatched to any gene: 20. This CDR3 contains 21 residues. Per germline, CDR1 SNHLY and CDR2 FYNNEI. Variable domain in full (rest from reference TRBV2 and TRBJ2-2): EPEVTQTPSHQVTQMGQEVILRCVPISNHLYFYWYRQILGQKVEFLVSFYNNEISEKSEIFDDQFSVERPDGSNFTLKIRSTKLEDSAMYFCASSKGAQGSSGTTNTGELFFGEGSRLTVL.

V and J are TRBV5-1 and TRBJ2-2; D unclear. Trimming took 4 bases from V and 5 from J, leaving 9 bases between them. This CDR3 region has 13 residues. CDR1 and CDR2 (germline): SGHRS, YFSETQ. CDR3 sequence reads: CASSPEITGELFF. CDR3 DNA: TGCGCCAGCAGCCCCGAGATAACCGGGGAGCTGTTTTTT. The full variable domain, its missing parts supplied by reference TRBV5-1 and TRBJ2-2, is KAGVTQTPRYLIKTRGQQVTLSCSPISGHRSVSWYQQTPGQGLQFLFEYFSETQRNKGNFPGRFSGRQFSNSRSEMNVSTLELGDSALYLCASSPEITGELFFGEGSRLTVL.

V usage is TRBV6-6 and J usage is TRBJ2-7; a weak D match, TRBD1 (5 bases). Trimming took 6 bases from V and 1 from J, leaving 13 bases between them. CDR3 length equals 14 residues. Germline V gene data show CDR1 as MNHNY and CDR2 as SVGAGI (reference sequence). This chain's CDR3 is CASSKSRASYEQYF. CDR3 DNA: TGTGCCAGCAGCAAATCCAGGGCGTCCTACGAGCAGTACTTC.

In this sample, this clone turned up once. The gene calls are TRBV4-2 and TRBJ2-2, with 9 bases fitting TRBD2. Germline CDR1 reads LGHNA; CDR2 reads YNFKEQ. This CDR3 has 17 residues. With 1 base clipped from V and 4 bases from J, the junction kept 7 bases outside the gene matches. CDR3 amino acids: CASSQGDGLASTGELFF. The CDR3 region has the DNA TGTGCCAGCAGCCAAGGGGATGGACTAGCGAGCACCGGGGAGCTGTTTTTT.

The chain employs TRBV6-4 and TRBJ2-3, with D possibly being TRBD2 (6 bases). V shed 4 bases and J shed 0 bases, with 11 bases lying between them. CDR3 length: 15 amino acids. Germline assignment: CDR1 MRHNA and CDR2 SNTAGT. The CDR3 loop reads CASSVEGSSTDTQYF. CDR3 DNA sequence: TGTGCCAGCAGTGTGGAGGGATCTAGCACAGATACGCAGTATTTT.

This rearrangement joins TRBV30 to TRBJ2-3, with 11 bases aligning to TRBD2. This CDR3 has 12 amino acids. V trimming: 8 bases; J trimming: 4 bases; junction bases outside the gene matches: 2. Germline V gene lookup returns CDR1 GTSNPN and CDR2 SVGIG (reference sequence). The CDR3 spells CARTSGSDTQYF. Here the CDR3 DNA reads TGTGCCCGGACTAGCGGGTCAGATACGCAGTATTTT.

In its sample, this clone was seen a few times. The CDR3 bases are TGTGCCCTCGGGGATAGCGGGACCTACGAGCAGTACTTC. Its protein is CALGDSGTYEQYF. The chain joins TRBV10-3 to TRBJ2-7; 8 positions match TRBD2. The CDR3 extends over 13 amino acids. The germline V gene has CDR1 ENHRY and CDR2 SYGVKD. After removal of 11 bases from V and 2 bases from J, the junction contained 8 bases not matched to a gene.

The chain joins TRBV30 to TRBJ2-3; 12 bases align to TRBD2. This CDR3 is 15 amino acids long. Germline V gene lookup returns CDR1 GTSNPN and CDR2 SVGIG (reference sequence). V gave up 1 base and J gave up 4 bases; unmatched junction bases: 3. The CDR3 spells CAWSATSGRADTQYF. The DNA of the CDR3 is TGTGCCTGGAGTGCGACTAGCGGGAGAGCAGATACGCAGTATTTT.

This chain links TRBV30 with TRBJ1-1; the D gene is possibly TRBD1 (5 bases). This CDR3 has 12 amino acids. Germline V gene lookup returns CDR1 GTSNPN and CDR2 SVGIG (reference sequence). Trimming took off 2 bases at V and 11 bases at J, with 15 bases between the two ends. CDR3 DNA: TGTGCCTGGAGTCAGGGCCCCTGGGGCGCTTTCTTT. It translates to CAWSQGPWGAFF.